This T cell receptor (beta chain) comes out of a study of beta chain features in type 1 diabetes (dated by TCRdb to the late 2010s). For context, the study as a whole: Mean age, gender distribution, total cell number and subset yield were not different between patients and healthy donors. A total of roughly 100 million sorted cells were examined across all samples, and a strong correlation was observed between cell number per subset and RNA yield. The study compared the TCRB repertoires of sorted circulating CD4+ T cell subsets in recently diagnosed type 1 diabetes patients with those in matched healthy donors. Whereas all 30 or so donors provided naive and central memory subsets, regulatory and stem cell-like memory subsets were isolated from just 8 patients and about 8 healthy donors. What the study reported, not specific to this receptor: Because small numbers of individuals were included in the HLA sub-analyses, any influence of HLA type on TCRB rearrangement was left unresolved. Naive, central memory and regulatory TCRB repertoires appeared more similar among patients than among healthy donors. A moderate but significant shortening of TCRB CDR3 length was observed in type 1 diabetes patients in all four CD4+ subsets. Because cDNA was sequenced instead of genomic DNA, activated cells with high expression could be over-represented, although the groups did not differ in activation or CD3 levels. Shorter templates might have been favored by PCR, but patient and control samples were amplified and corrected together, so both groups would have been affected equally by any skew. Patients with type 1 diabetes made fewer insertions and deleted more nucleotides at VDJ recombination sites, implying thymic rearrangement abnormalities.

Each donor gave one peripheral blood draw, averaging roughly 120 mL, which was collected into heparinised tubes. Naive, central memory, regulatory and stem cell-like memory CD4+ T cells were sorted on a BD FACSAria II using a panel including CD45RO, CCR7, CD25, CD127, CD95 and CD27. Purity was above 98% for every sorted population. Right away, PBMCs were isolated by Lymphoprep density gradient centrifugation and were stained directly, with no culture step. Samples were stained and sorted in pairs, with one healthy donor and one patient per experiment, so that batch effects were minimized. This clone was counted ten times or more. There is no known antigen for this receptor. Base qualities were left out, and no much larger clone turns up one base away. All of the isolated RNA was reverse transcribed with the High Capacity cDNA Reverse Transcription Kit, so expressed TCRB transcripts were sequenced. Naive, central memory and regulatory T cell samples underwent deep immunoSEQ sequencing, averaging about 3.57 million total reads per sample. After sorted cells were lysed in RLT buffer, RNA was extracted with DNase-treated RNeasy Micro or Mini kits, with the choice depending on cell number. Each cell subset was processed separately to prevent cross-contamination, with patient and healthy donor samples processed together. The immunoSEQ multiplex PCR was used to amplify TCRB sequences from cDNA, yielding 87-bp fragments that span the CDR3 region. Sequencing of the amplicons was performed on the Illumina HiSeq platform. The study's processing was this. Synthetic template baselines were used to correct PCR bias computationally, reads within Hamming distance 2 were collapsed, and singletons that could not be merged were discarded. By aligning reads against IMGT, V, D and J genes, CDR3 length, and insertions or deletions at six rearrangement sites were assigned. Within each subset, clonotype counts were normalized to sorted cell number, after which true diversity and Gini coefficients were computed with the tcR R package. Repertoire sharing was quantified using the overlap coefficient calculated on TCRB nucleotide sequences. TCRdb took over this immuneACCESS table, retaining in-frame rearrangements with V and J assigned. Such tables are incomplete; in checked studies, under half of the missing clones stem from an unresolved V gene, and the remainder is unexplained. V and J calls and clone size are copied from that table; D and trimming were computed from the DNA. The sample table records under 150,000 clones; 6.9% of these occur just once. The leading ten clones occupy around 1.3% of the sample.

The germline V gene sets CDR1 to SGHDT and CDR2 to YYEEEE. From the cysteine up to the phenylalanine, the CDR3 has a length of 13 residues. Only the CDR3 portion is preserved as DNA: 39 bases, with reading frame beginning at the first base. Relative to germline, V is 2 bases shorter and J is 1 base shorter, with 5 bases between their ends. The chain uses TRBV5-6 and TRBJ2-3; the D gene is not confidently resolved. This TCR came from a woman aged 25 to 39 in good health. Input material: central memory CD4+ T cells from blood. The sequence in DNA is TGTGCCAGCAGCTTAACAGGCACAGATACGCAGTATTTT. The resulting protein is CASSLTGTDTQYF.